This TCR beta chain was sequenced for a study of T-cell reconstitution after alpha-beta-depleted transplantation in children. It was with unique molecular identifiers that the TCRbeta library was prepared. TCRdb passed the PCR reads through MiXCR, listing each CDR3 protein once. Of about 980,000 distinct CDR3 sequences detected, around 30% appear once; the ten largest clones hold about 28%. As for this clonotype: The antigen is not known.

The length of the CDR3 is 14 residues. Germline CDR1 is MNHNS and CDR2 is SASEGT. Between the trimmed V and J ends, which lost 2 bases and 1 base, there was a span of 8 bases. Study-wide results and caveats: In patients about two months after transplant, alpha-beta T cells reportedly arose from several hundred expanded graft clones. The origin of high day-60 TCRbeta diversity in some patients lay in surviving recipient T cells and thymic progenitors. It was newly produced T cells that mostly accounted for T-cell counts and diversity one year after transplant.

This TCR derives from a boy under two years old who had a stem cell transplant for SCID, so the T cells may come from the graft donor. The chain couples TRBV6-1 to TRBJ1-1; D not resolved. Material: PBMCs, mostly from graft donor cells, obtained 360 days after TCRalphabeta/CD19-depleted stem cell transplant. CDR3 nucleotide sequence: TGTGCCAGCAGTGAAAAGGTTGGGAACACTGAAGCTTTCTTT. Translating it yields CASSEKVGNTEAFF.